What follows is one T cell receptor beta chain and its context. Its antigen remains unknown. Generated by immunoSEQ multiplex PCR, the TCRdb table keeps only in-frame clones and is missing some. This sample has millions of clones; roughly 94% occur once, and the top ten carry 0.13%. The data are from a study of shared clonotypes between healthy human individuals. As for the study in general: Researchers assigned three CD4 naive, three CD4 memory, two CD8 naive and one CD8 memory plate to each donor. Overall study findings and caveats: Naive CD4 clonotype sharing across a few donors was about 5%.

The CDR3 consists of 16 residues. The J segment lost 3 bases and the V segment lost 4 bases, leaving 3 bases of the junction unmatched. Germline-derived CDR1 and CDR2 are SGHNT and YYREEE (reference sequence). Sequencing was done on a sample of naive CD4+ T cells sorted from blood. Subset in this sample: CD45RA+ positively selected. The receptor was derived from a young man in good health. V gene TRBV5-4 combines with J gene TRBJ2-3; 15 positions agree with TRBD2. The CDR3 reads CASSPGTSGGTDTQYF. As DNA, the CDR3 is TGTGCCAGCAGCCCGGGGACTAGCGGGGGGACAGATACGCAGTATTTT.